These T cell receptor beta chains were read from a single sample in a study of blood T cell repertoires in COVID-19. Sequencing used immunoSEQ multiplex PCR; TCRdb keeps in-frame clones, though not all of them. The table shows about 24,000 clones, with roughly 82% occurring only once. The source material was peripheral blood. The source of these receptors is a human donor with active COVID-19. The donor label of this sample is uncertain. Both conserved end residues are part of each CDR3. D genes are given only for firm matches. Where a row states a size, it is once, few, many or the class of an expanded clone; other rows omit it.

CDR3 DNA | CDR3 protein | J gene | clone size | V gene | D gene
TGTGCCACCAGTGATCCTAGCGGAAATAACAATGAGCAGTTCTTC | CATSDPSGNNNEQFF | TRBJ2-1 | - | TRBV24-1 | TRBD2
TGTGCCACCAGTGGAGGGGGATCTAGCACAGATACGCAGTATTTT | CATSGGGSSTDTQYF | TRBJ2-3 | few | TRBV24-1 | -
TGTGCCAGCAGCGAAAGAGAGTTAGCGGGAGGCTTCCGACAAAATGAGCAGTTCTTC | CASSERELAGGFRQNEQFF | TRBJ2-1 | once | TRBV11-3 | TRBD2
TGTGCCAGCAGCGTAAATCGGGGTCTCCTCTCTGGAAACACCATATATTTT | CASSVNRGLLSGNTIYF | TRBJ1-3 | - | TRBV9 | -
TGCGCCAGCAGCTTGGTAGGCGACTTACAAGAGACCCAGTACTTC | CASSLVGDLQETQYF | TRBJ2-5 | - | TRBV5-1 | -
TGTGCCACCAGCAGAGTTAACGGGGGGCACTGGGGCTACACCTTC | CATSRVNGGHWGYTF | TRBJ1-2 | - | TRBV15 | -
TGTGCCAGCAGCTTATACACCGGGACAGGGGGCAATCAGCCCCAGCATTTT | CASSLYTGTGGNQPQHF | TRBJ1-5 | - | TRBV11-2 | TRBD1
TGTGCCAGCAGTTTATCATCGGGTTTGGGACAGAACACTGAAGCCTTCTTT | CASSLSSGLGQNTEAFF | TRBJ1-1 | - | TRBV27 | TRBD1
TGTGCCAGCAGCACCAGGGGCAGCCGCCGCACAGATACGCAGTATTTT | CASSTRGSRRTDTQYF | TRBJ2-3 | - | TRBV7-9 | -
TGCAGCGTTATAATGACAGGGGGGAACACTGAAGCTTTCTTT | CSVIMTGGNTEAFF | TRBJ1-1 | - | TRBV29-1 | TRBD1
TGTGCCAGCAGTTTAAGACAGAACTATGGCTACACCTTC | CASSLRQNYGYTF | TRBJ1-2 | once | TRBV27 | -
TGTGCCAGCAGCCAAGCGGCGGGAGATGAGTCCTACGAGCAGTACTTC | CASSQAAGDESYEQYF | TRBJ2-7 | - | TRBV4-2 | TRBD2
TGTGCCATCGTGAGCTCTGGAAACACCATATATTTT | CAIVSSGNTIYF | TRBJ1-3 | - | TRBV10-3 | -
TGTGCCAGCAGTTTATTCAGTTCCTACGAGCAGTACTTC | CASSLFSSYEQYF | TRBJ2-7 | - | TRBV28 | -